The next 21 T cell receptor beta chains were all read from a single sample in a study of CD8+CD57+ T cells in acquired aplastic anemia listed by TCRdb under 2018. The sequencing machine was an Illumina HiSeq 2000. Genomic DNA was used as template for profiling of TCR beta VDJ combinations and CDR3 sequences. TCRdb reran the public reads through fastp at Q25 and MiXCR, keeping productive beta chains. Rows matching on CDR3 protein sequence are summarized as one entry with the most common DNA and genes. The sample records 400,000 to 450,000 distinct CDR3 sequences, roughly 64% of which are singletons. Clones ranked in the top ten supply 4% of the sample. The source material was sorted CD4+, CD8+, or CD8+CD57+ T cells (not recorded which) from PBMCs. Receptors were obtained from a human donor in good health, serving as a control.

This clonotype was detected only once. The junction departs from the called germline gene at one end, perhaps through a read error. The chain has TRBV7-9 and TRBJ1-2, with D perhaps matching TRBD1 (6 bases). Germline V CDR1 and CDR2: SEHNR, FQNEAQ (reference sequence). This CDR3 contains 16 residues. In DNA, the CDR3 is TGTGCCAGCAGCCAACAGGGAAACACCGTATTGGATGGATACACCTTC. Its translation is CASSQQGNTVLDGYTF.

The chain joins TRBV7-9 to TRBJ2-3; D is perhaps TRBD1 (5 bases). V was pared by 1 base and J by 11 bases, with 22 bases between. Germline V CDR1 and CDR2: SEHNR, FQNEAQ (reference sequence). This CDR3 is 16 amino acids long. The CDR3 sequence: CASSLVGAGDIDGQYF. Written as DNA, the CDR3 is TGTGCCAGCAGCTTAGTAGGGGCCGGAGACATAGATGGGCAGTATTTT.

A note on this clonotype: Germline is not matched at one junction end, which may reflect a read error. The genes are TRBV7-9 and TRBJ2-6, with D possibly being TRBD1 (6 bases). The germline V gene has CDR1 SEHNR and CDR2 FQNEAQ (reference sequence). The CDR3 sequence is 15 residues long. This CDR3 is CASSARPLGAIVLTF. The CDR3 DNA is TGTGCCAGCAGCGCGCGGCCGTTGGGGGCCATCGTCCTGACTTTC.

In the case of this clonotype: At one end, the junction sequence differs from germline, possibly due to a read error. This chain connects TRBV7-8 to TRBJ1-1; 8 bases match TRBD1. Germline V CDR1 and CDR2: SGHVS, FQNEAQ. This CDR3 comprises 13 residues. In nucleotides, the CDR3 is TGTGCCAGCAGCACAGGGGACAGGACTGAAGCTCTGTTT. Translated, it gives CASSTGDRTEALF.

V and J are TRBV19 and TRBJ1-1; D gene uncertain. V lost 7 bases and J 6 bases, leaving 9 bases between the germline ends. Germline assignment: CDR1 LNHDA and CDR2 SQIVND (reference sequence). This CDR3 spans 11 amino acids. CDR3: CASIDWAEAFF. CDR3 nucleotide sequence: TGTGCCAGTATAGATTGGGCTGAAGCTTTCTTT.

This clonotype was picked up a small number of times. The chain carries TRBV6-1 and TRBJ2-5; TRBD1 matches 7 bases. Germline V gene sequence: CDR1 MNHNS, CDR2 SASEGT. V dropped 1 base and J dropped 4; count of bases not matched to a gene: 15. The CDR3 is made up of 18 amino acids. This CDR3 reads CASSEVWTGGRSRETQYF. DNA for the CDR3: TGTGCCAGCAGTGAAGTCTGGACAGGAGGTCGGAGCAGAGAGACCCAGTACTTC.

The CDR3 reads CASSYAVEAFF. The DNA of the CDR3 is TGTGCCAGCAGTTATGCGGTTGAAGCTTTCTTT. This sequence joins TRBV6-6 and TRBJ1-1; D unclear. The CDR3 length is 11 residues. V lost 3 bases, J lost 7 bases, and 6 bases lay in between. Germline CDR1 and CDR2: MNHNY and SVGAGI (reference sequence).

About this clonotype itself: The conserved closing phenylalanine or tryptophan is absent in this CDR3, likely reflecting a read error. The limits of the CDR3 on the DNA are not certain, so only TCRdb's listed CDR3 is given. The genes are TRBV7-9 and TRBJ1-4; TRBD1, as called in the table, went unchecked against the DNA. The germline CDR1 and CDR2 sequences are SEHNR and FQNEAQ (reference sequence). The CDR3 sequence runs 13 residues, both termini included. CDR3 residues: CASSLGTGQNTEA.

The CDR3 region has the DNA TGTGCCAGCAGCTTAGACGGGGACGGGCGGCGATACGAGCAGCATTTT. It encodes CASSLDGDGRRYEQHF. The chain couples TRBV7-2 to TRBJ1-5; D possibly corresponds to TRBD1 (5 bases). Germline assignment: CDR1 SGHTA and CDR2 FQGNSA. The CDR3 loop spans 16 amino acids. Trimming removed 1 base from V and 13 bases from J, with 23 bases in between.

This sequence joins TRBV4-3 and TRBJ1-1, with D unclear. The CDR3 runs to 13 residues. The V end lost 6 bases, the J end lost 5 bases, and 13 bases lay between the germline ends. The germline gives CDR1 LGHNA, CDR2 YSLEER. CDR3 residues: CASSGAGRTEAFF. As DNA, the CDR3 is TGCGCCAGCAGTGGAGCGGGGAGGACTGAAGCTTTCTTT.

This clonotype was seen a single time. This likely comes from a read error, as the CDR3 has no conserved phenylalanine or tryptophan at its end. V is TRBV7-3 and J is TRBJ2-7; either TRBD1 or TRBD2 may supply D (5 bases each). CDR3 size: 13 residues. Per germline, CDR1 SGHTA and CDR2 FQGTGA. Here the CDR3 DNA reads TGTGCCAGCAGTTTAAGCCGGGACGACGAGCAGTACGGG. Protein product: CASSLSRDDEQYG.

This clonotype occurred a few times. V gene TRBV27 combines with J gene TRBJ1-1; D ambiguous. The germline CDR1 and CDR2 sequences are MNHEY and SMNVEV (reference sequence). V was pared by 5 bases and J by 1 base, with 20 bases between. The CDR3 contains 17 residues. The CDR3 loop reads CASSLLRPEPTNTEAFF. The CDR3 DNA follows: TGTGCCAGCAGTCTTTTACGCCCCGAACCGACGAACACTGAAGCTTTCTTT.

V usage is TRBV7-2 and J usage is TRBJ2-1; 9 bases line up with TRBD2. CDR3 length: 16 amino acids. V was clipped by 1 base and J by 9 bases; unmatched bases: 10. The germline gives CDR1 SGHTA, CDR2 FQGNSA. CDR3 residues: CASSLEAGGHDGEQFF. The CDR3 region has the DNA TGTGCCAGCAGCTTAGAGGCGGGGGGGCACGATGGTGAGCAGTTCTTC.

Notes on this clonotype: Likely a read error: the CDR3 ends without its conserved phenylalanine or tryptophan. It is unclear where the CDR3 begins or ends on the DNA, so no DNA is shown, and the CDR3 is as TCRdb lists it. The CDR3: CATTPDSGTWIEALI. The chain is built from TRBV10-3 and TRBJ1-1; whether TRBD1, the table's D call, matches the DNA was not checked. Germline values: CDR1 ENHRY, CDR2 SYGVKD. Ends included, the CDR3 has 15 residues.

CDR3 region: CASSSDRGRTGELFF. Written as DNA, the CDR3 is TGTGCCAGCAGCTCAGACAGGGGTCGCACCGGGGAGCTGTTTTTT. This sequence joins TRBV5-6 and TRBJ2-2; the match to TRBD1 covers 8 bases. With 3 bases clipped from V and 4 bases from J, the junction kept 5 bases outside the gene matches. In germline, CDR1 is SGHDT, CDR2 YYEEEE. The CDR3 sequence is 15 residues long.

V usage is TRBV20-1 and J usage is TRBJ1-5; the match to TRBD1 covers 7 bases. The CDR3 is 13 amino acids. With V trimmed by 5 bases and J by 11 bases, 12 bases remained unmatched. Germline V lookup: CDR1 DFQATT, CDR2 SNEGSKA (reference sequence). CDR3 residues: CSADTRTGYAQHF. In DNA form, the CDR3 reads TGCAGTGCTGATACTCGGACAGGTTATGCCCAGCATTTT.

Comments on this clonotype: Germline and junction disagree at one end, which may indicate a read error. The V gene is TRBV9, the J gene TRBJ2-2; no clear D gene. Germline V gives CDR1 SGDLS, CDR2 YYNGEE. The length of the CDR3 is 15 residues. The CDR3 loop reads CASSVAEMNSGELFF. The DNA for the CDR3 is TGTGCCAGCAGCGTCGCGGAGATGAACTCCGGGGAGCTGTTTTTT.

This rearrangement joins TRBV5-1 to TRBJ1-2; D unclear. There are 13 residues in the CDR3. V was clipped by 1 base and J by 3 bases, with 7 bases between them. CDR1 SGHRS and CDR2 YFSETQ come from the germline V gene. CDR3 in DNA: TGCGCCAGCAGCTTGCCAACGGACTATGGCTACACCTTC. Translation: CASSLPTDYGYTF.

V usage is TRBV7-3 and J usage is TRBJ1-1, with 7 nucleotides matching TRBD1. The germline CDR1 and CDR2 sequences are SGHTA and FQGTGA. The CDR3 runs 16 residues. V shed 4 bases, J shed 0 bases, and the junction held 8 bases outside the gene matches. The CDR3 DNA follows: TGTGCCAGCAGCTGGAGGGGCAGGGGGGTGAACACTGAAGCTTTCTTT. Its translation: CASSWRGRGVNTEAFF.

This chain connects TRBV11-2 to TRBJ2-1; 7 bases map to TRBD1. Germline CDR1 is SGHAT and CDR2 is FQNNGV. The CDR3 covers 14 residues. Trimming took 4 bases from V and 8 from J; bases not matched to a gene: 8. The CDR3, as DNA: TGTGCCAGCAGCTACAGGGGACAGAATCATGAGCAGTTCTTC. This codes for CASSYRGQNHEQFF.

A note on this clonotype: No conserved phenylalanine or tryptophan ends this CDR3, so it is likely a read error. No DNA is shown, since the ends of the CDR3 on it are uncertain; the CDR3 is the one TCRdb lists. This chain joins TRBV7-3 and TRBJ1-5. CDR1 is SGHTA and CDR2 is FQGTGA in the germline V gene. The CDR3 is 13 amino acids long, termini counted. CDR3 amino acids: CASRKVDAYYEQY.